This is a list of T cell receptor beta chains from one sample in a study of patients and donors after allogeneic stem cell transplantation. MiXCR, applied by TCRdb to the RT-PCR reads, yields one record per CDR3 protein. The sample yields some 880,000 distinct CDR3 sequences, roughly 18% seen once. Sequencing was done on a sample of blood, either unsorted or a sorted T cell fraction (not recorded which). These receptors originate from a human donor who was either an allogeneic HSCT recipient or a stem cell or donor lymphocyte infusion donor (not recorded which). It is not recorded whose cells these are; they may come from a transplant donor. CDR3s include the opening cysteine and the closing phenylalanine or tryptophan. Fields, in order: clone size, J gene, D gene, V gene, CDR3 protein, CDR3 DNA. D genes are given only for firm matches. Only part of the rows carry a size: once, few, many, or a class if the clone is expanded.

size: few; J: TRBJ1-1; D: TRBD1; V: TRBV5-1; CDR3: CASSLRTGGDEAFF; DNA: TGCGCCAGCAGCTTGAGGACAGGGGGTGATGAAGCTTTCTTT
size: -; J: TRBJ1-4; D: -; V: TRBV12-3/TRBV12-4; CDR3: CASSLGDSETNEKLFF; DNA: TGTGCCAGCAGTTTGGGGGATAGTGAGACTAATGAAAAACTGTTTTTT
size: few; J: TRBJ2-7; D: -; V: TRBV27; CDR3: CASQDRGSYEQYF; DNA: TGTGCCAGCCAGGACCGAGGGAGTTACGAGCAGTACTTC
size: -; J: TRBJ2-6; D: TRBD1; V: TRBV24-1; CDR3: CATSDSTGPGANVLTF; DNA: TGTGCCACCAGTGATTCGACAGGGCCAGGGGCCAACGTCCTGACTTTC
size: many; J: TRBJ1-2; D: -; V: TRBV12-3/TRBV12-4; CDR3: CASSTQGYGYTF; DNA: TGTGCCAGCAGTACCCAGGGTTACGGCTACACCTTC
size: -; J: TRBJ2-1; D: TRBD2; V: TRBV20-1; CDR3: CSASSLAGGGDEQFF; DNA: TGCAGTGCTAGCTCATTAGCGGGAGGGGGCGATGAGCAGTTCTTC
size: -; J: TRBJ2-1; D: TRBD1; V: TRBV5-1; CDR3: CASSSQGAHNEQFF; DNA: TGCGCCAGCAGCTCTCAGGGGGCCCACAATGAGCAGTTCTTC
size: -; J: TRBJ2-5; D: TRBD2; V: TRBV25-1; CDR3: CASRLLAGGLETQYF; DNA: TGTGCCAGCAGACTACTAGCGGGGGGGTTGGAGACCCAGTACTTC
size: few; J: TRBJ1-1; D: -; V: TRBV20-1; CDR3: CSASSSSGNTEAFF; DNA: TGCAGTGCTAGCTCCTCCTCCGGGAACACTGAAGCTTTCTTT
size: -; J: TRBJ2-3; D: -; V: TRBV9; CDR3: CASSVDRRTDTQYF; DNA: TGTGCCAGCAGCGTAGACAGACGCACAGATACGCAGTATTTT
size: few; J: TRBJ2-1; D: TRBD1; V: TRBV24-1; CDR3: CATSDTGQPYNEQFF; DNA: TGTGCCACCAGTGATACGGGACAGCCCTACAATGAGCAGTTCTTC
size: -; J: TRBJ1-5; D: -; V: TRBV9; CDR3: CASSVGHSSNQPQHF; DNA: TGTGCCAGCAGCGTAGGTCACAGTAGCAATCAGCCCCAGCATTTT
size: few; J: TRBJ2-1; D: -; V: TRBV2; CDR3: CASSGERGDEQFF; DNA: TGTGCCAGCAGTGGAGAACGAGGGGATGAGCAGTTCTTC
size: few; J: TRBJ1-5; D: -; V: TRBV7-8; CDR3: CASTLGAGVQPQHF; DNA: TGTGCCAGCACCTTGGGGGCAGGGGTCCAGCCCCAGCATTTT
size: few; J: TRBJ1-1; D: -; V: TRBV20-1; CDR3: CSARAVKGGTTEAFF; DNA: TGCAGTGCTAGAGCGGTAAAGGGAGGTACCACTGAAGCTTTCTTT
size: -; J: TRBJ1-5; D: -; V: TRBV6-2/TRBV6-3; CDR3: CASSPWGQQPQHF; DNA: TGTGCCAGCAGCCCCTGGGGCCAACAGCCCCAGCATTTT
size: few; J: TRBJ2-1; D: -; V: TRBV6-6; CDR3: CASIQLGEQFF; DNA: TGTGCCAGCATTCAATTAGGTGAGCAGTTCTTC
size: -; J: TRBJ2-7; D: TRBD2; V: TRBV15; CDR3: CATSRIGLVGGWEQYF; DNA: TGTGCCACCAGCAGAATCGGACTAGTGGGAGGGTGGGAGCAGTACTTC
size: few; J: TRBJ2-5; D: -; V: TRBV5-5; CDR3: CASRPGAAGEGETQYF; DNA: TGTGCCAGCAGACCAGGGGCCGCGGGAGAGGGTGAGACCCAGTACTTC
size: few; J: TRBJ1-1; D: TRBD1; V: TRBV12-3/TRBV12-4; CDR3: CASSPTDRGMVNTEAFF; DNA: TGTGCCAGCAGTCCCACGGACAGGGGGATGGTGAACACTGAAGCTTTCTTT
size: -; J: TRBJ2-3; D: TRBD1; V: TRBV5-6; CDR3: CASRRGQGRGTDTQYF; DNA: TGTGCCAGCAGACGGGGACAGGGACGGGGCACAGATACGCAGTATTTT
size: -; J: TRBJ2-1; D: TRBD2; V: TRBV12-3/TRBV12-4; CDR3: CASTPGLASNQQFF; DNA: TGTGCCAGCACCCCGGGACTAGCGTCAAATCAGCAGTTCTTC
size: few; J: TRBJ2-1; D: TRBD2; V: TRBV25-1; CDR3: CASSEPGLAGVEQFF; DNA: TGTGCCAGCAGTGAACCCGGACTAGCGGGAGTTGAGCAGTTCTTC
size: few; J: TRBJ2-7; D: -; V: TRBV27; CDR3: CASSLTRDPREQYF; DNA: TGTGCCAGCAGCCTGACTAGAGATCCTCGCGAGCAGTACTTC
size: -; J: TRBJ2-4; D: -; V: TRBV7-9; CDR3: CASSAVSNIQYF; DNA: TGTGCCAGCAGCGCCGTATCAAACATTCAGTACTTC
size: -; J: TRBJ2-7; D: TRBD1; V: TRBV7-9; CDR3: CASSPDRGPYEQYF; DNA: TGTGCCAGCAGCCCGGACAGGGGCCCTTACGAGCAGTACTTC
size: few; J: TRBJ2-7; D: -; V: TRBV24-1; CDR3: CATSDLQLSEQYF; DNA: TGTGCCACCAGTGATTTGCAACTATCCGAGCAGTACTTC
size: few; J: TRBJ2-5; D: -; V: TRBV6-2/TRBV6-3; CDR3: CASSYSKGWTQYF; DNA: TGTGCCAGCAGTTACTCGAAAGGTTGGACCCAGTACTTC
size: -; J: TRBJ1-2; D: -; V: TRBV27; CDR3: CASSLSAGPMRGYTF; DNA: TGTGCCAGCAGTTTAAGCGCGGGACCGATGAGGGGCTACACCTTC
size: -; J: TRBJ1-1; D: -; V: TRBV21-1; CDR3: CASSKRGPGQGDRENTEAFF; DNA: TGTGCCAGCAGCAAACGAGGGCCGGGACAGGGGGATAGGGAAAACACTGAAGCTTTCTTT
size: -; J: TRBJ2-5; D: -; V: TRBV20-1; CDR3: CSARDWGGETQYF; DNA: TGCAGTGCTAGAGATTGGGGTGGGGAGACCCAGTACTTC
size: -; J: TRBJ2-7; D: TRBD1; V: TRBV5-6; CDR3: CASSRPGQGNSYEQYF; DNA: TGTGCCAGCAGCCGCCCGGGACAGGGGAATTCTTACGAGCAGTACTTC
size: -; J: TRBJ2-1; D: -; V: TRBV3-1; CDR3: CASSRPPELLFF; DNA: TGTGCCAGCAGCCGCCCCCCGGAGTTGCTTTTCTTC
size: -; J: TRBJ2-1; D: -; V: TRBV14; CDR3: CASSQSGYNEQFF; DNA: TGTGCCAGCAGCCAATCGGGGTACAATGAGCAGTTCTTC
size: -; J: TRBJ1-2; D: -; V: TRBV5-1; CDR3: CASSSPTPDLDGYTF; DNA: TGCGCCAGCAGCTCCCCCACCCCGGATTTGGATGGCTACACCTTC
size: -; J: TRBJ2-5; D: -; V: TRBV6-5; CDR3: CASSYSTAVRETQYF; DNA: TGTGCCAGCAGTTACTCGACGGCAGTCCGTGAGACCCAGTACTTC
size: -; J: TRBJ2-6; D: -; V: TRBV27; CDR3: CASSLSAPSGANVLTF; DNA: TGTGCCAGCAGTTTATCTGCCCCCTCTGGGGCCAACGTCCTGACTTTC